What follows are 15 T cell receptor beta chains derived from one specimen sequenced in a study of somatic mutations in cytotoxic T cells in rheumatoid arthritis. Produced via immunoSEQ multiplex PCR; TCRdb's table is partial and in-frame only. The table includes some 15,000 clones, 55% to 85% detected once. The sample comprised CD8+ T cells sorted from blood. Receptor source: an adult with rheumatoid arthritis.

The chain couples TRBV7-9 to TRBJ1-6; D is ambiguous. V gave up 5 bases and J gave up 7 bases, with 24 bases separating them. The CDR3 spans 18 residues. Per the germline V gene, CDR1 is SEHNR and CDR2 is FQNEAQ (reference sequence). The CDR3 here is CASSLTTGSPRTNSPLHF. The CDR3 DNA follows: TGTGCCAGCAGCCTAACTACGGGGTCCCCCCGAACAAATTCACCCCTCCACTTT.

V and J are TRBV5-4 and TRBJ2-1, with 7 positions matching TRBD1. The CDR3 loop spans 16 amino acids. V shed 4 bases and J 1 base; nucleotides not matched to a gene: 8. The germline gives CDR1 SGHNT, CDR2 YYREEE (reference sequence). The CDR3 bases are TGTGCCAGCAGCCCCAGGGGGTTCAGTTCCTACAATGAGCAGTTCTTC. As protein: CASSPRGFSSYNEQFF.

Here the CDR3 reads CASSPGQTHNSPLHF. The CDR3 region has the DNA TGCGCCAGCAGCCCAGGACAGACGCATAATTCACCCCTCCACTTT. The chain combines TRBV5-1 with TRBJ1-6, with TRBD1 as a possible D gene (6 bases). In germline, CDR1 is SGHRS, CDR2 YFSETQ. The CDR3 totals 15 residues. V gave up 4 bases and J gave up 5 bases, with 13 bases separating them.

The chain is built from TRBV11-3 and TRBJ2-2, with TRBD1 matching 7 bases. Looked up from germline, CDR1 is SGHNT and CDR2 is YENEEA. V lost 0 bases to trimming and J lost 6 bases; unmatched junction nucleotides: 7. CDR3 length: 16 residues. The chain's CDR3 is CASSLDNRQGAGELFF. CDR3 in DNA: TGTGCCAGCAGCTTAGATAATCGGCAGGGGGCCGGGGAGCTGTTTTTT.

The chain couples TRBV25-1 to TRBJ2-5, with D unresolved. V lost 7 bases to trimming and J lost 2 bases, with 8 bases between them. The germline CDR1 and CDR2 sequences are MGHDK and SYGVNS. The CDR3 contains 12 residues. In nucleotides, the CDR3 is TGTGCCAGCATAGGACCGCAAGAGACCCAGTACTTC. It codes for CASIGPQETQYF.

The rearrangement links TRBV27 to TRBJ1-2; no reliable D call. The V and J ends lost 5 bases and 2 bases respectively, with 15 bases between them. CDR3 length: 15 amino acids. Germline values: CDR1 MNHEY, CDR2 SMNVEV (reference sequence). In DNA form, the CDR3 reads TGTGCCAGCAGTCCGCGTTTGGGAGGCAACTATGGCTACACCTTC. This gives the protein CASSPRLGGNYGYTF.

V usage is TRBV30 and J usage is TRBJ2-6; D is unclear. CDR1 and CDR2 (germline): GTSNPN, SVGIG (reference sequence). Trimming left V 2 bases short and J 1 base short, with 6 bases between. CDR3 length: 14 amino acids. The CDR3 DNA is TGTGCCTGGAGTTGGGATTCTGGGGCCAACGTCCTGACTTTC. Amino acid sequence: CAWSWDSGANVLTF.

The chain joins TRBV19 to TRBJ1-1, with 8 bases that match TRBD1. This CDR3 region has 17 residues. The V and J ends lost 4 bases and 3 bases, in that order; junction bases with no gene match: 13. The germline CDR1 and CDR2 sequences are LNHDA and SQIVND (reference sequence). The CDR3 loop reads CASSTRQGIKWDTEAFF. The CDR3 region has the DNA TGTGCCAGTAGTACTCGACAGGGGATAAAGTGGGACACTGAAGCTTTCTTT.

This clone was found once. The chain recombines TRBV30 with TRBJ2-7; tentatively, D is TRBD1 (6 bases). CDR1 is GTSNPN and CDR2 is SVGIG in the germline V gene (reference sequence). This CDR3 is 13 amino acids long. V was pared by 5 bases and J by 2 bases, with 13 bases between. The CDR3 spells CAWQDSRPYEQYF. The CDR3 DNA sequence: TGTGCCTGGCAGGACAGCCGTCCCTACGAGCAGTACTTC.

CDR3 nucleotide sequence: TGTGCCAGCAGTCATGAACCCGGACGCTATGGCTACACCTTC. Its protein product is CASSHEPGRYGYTF. The chain uses TRBV7-9 and TRBJ1-2; D gene uncertain. The germline V and J ends were trimmed by 6 bases and 4 bases, with 15 bases remaining between them. CDR1 SEHNR and CDR2 FQNEAQ come from the germline V gene (reference sequence). The CDR3 is made up of 14 amino acids.

Comment on this clone: The same CDR3 is also encoded by other DNA sequences in this sample. The chain couples TRBV5-4 to TRBJ2-5, with D possibly being TRBD2 (5 bases). Trimming removed 2 bases from V and 4 bases from J, with 9 bases in between. The germline CDR1 and CDR2 sequences are SGHNT and YYREEE (reference sequence). The length of the CDR3 is 13 residues. The CDR3 reads CASSFNRGETQYF. The CDR3 bases are TGTGCCAGCAGCTTTAATCGGGGAGAGACCCAGTACTTC.

J is TRBJ2-3 and V is TRBV5-6; TRBD2 aligns across 8 bases. This CDR3 contains 18 residues. The J segment lost 1 base and the V segment lost 2 bases, leaving 12 bases of the junction unmatched. Germline V gives CDR1 SGHDT, CDR2 YYEEEE. The CDR3 DNA reads as TGTGCCAGCAGCTTCGGACTAGCCCTCCCCCTACGCACAGATACGCAGTATTTT. This codes for CASSFGLALPLRTDTQYF.

The chain combines TRBV9 with TRBJ2-7; TRBD2 is a possible D gene (5 bases). Trimming took off 0 bases at V and 3 bases at J, with 16 bases between the two ends. Germline CDR1 SGDLS, CDR2 YYNGEE. The length of the CDR3 is 16 residues. The CDR3 region has the DNA TGTGCCAGCAGCGTAGCGGGCGGACCCGGGAACTACGAGCAGTACTTC. This gives the protein CASSVAGGPGNYEQYF. The whole variable domain, filled in from reference TRBV9 and TRBJ2-7, reads DSGVTQTPKHLITATGQRVTLRCSPRSGDLSVYWYQQSLDQGLQFLIQYYNGEERAKGNILERFSAQQFPDLHSELNLSSLELGDSALYFCASSVAGGPGNYEQYFGPGTRLTVT.

This clone appeared a few times. The chain employs TRBV4-3 and TRBJ1-2; D gene uncertain. Per the germline V gene, CDR1 is LGHNA and CDR2 is YSLEER. The CDR3 spans 15 residues. V was shortened by 1 base and J by 4 bases, with 13 bases between the two germline ends. CDR3 sequence: CASSQANLPAYGYTF. DNA of the CDR3: TGCGCCAGCAGCCAAGCGAATCTTCCTGCCTATGGCTACACCTTC.

The chain couples TRBV25-1 to TRBJ2-2; 7 bases fit TRBD1. Germline assignment: CDR1 MGHDK and CDR2 SYGVNS. V dropped 5 bases and J dropped 4; count of bases not matched to a gene: 1. The CDR3 contains 13 residues. As DNA, the CDR3 is TGTGCCAGCAGTAACAGGGGCACCGGGGAGCTGTTTTTT. It encodes CASSNRGTGELFF.